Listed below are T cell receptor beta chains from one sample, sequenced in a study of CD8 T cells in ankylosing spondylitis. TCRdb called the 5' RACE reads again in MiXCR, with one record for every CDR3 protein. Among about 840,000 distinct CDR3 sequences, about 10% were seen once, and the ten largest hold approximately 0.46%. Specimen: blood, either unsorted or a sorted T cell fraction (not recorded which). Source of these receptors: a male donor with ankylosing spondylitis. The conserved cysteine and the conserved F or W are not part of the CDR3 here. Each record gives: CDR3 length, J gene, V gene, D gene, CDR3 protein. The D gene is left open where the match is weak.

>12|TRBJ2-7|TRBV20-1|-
SARDRRGEYEQY
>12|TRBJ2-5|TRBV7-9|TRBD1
ASSTRGLGETQY
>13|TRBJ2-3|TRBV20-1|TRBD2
SALPGLGEGDTQY
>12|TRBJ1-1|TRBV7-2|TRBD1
ASSGRDRSTEAF
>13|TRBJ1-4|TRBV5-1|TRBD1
ASSLGTGGNEKLF
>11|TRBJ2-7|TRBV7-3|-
ASSLRPTDRQY
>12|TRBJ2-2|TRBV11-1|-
ASSRNQGTGELF
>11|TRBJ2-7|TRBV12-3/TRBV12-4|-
ASSLAEASEQY
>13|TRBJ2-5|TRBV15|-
ATSRDLGEGEAQY
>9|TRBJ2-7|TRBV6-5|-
ASKQSGAQY
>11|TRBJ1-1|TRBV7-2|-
ASKNQVDTEAF
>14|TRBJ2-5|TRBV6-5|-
ASSYSRGWGGETQY
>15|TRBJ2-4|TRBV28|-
ASSHNPLRGPKNIQY
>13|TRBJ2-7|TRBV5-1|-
ASSSGRTGSNEQY
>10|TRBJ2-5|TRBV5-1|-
ASSGDQETQY
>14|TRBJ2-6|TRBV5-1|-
ASSLGGNSGANVLT
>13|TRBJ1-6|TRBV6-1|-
ASSEEPRGYSPLH
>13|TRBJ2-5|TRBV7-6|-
ASSSQWTYQETQY
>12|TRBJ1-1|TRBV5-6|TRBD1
ASRRGQMNTEAF
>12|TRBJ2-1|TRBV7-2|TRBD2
ASRRRLASDEQF
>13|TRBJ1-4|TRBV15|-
ATSSFFLDNEKLF
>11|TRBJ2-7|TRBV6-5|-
ASSYSLRREQY
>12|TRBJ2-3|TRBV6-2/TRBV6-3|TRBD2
ASLRRGRADTQY
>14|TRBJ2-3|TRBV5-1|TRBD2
ASSLDLAGAVDTQY
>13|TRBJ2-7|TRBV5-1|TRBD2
ASSPGVAGAYEQY
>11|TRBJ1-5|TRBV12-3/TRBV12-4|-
ASRPGVYQPQH
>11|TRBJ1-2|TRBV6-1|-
ASRRERNYGYT
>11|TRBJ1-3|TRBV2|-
AGSESSGNTIY
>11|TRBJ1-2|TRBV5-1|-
ASSYIREYGYT
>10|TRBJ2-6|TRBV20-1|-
SAQTGANVLT
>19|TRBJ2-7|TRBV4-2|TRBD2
ASSHLSGWEGPGSFFYEQY
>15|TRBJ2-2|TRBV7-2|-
ASSLERVDLWGGELF
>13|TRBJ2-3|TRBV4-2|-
ASSQTSHTTDTQY
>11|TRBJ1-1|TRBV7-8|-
ASSPDRTLEAF
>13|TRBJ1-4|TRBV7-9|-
ASSQTGRINEKLF
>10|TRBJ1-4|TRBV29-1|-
SVARGDEKLF
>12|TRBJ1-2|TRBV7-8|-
ASSKLDQGHGYT
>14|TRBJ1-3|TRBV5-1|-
ASSLEWVSSGNTIY
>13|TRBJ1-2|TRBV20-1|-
SARVQEAGRSAAT
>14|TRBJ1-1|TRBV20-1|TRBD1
SASPGGAGGNTEAF
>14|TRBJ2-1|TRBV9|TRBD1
ASSLQGGQGLYEQF
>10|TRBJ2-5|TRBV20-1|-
SASDRKETQY
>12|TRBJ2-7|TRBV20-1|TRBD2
SANLAGGSYEQY
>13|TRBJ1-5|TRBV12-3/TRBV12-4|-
ASSLEGGGNQPQH
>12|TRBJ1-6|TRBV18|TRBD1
ASSPQTGGSPLH
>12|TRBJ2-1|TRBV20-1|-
SAGYASSYNEQF
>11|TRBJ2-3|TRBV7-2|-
ASSLTRPDTQY
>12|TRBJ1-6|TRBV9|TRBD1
ASTRGIDNSPLH
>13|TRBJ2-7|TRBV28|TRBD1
ASSFQTGGFYEQY
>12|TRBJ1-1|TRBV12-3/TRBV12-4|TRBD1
ASSFTGQLTEAF
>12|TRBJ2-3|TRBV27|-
ASGDIDRTDTQY
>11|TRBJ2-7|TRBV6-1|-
ASSPGWGYEQY
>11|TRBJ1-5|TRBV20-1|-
SVREISNQPQH